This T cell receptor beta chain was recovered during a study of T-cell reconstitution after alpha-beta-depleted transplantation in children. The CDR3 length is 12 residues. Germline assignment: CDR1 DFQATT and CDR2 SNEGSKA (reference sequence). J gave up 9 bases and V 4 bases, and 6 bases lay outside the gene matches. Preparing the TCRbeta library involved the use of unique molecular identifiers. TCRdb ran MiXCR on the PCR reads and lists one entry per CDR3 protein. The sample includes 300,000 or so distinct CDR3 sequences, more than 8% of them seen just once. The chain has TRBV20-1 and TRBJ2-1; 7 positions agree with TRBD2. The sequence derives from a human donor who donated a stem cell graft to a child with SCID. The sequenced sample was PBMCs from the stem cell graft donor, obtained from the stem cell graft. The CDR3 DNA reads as TGCAGTGCTACCCGACTAGCTGGTGAGCAGTTCTTC. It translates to CSATRLAGEQFF.